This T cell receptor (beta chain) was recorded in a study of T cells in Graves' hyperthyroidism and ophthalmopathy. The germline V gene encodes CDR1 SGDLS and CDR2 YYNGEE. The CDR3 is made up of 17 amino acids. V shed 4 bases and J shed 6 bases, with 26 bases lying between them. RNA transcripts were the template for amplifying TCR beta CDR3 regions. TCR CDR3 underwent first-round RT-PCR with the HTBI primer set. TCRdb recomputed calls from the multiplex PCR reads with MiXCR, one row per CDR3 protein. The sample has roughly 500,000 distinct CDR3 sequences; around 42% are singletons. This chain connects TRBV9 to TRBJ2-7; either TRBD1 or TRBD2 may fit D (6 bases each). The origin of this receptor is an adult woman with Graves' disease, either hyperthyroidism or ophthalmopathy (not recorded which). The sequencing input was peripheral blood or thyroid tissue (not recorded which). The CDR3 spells CASSQGFGGPFVGEQYF. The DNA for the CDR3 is TGTGCCAGCAGCCAAGGCTTCGGGGGCCCGTTCGTTGGCGAGCAGTACTTC.